This T cell receptor (beta chain) was captured in a study of blood T cell repertoires in COVID-19. Study details: Sites in the United States, Italy and Spain provided acute and convalescent COVID-19 samples. T cells, B-cell-depleted T cells, or PBMCs provided the cDNA or gDNA that served as material.

Methods used by the authors: Estimated nucleated cell counts came from reference gene primer amplification. Sequencing was performed with immunoSEQ multiplex PCR; in TCRdb, only in-frame clones are kept and a portion is missing. That table is the source of V, J and clone size, and D and trimming were worked out from the DNA. The table has 100,000 to 150,000 clones, roughly 91% seen once; the top ten hold roughly 18%. Germline loops: CDR1 LGHDT, CDR2 YNNKEL (reference sequence). This CDR3 has 15 amino acids. Germline trimming cut 4 bases from V and 5 bases from J; bases unmatched to any gene: 11. J is TRBJ2-7 and V is TRBV3-1 (or the pseudogene TRBV3-2); 7 nucleotides agree with TRBD1. The specimen was peripheral blood. This clonotype was sampled from a man in his fifties with active or convalescent COVID-19. CDR3 loop: CASSLSGTDLNEQYF. For the CDR3, the DNA is TGTGCCAGCAGCCTCTCTGGGACAGACCTGAACGAGCAGTACTTC.